The 9 T cell receptor beta chains below all came from one sample that was sequenced in a study of blood T cell repertoires in COVID-19. Sequencing used immunoSEQ multiplex PCR; TCRdb keeps in-frame clones, though not all of them. This table has tens of thousands of clones, about 91% appearing once. Sequencing input: peripheral blood. The receptors were sampled from a human donor in a cohort sampled during active COVID-19.

This clone showed up just once. The rearrangement joins TRBV10-1 to TRBJ2-7; 9 bases agree with TRBD1. Trimming removed 0 bases from V and 5 bases from J; junction bases left unmatched: 5. In germline, CDR1 is WNHNN, CDR2 SYGVQD (reference sequence). The CDR3 is made up of 15 amino acids. The CDR3 sequence: CASSESRTGVDEQYF. In DNA form, the CDR3 reads TGCGCCAGCAGTGAGTCCAGGACAGGGGTAGACGAGCAGTACTTC.

This clone was counted a single time. The gene calls are TRBV19 and TRBJ1-1; TRBD1 is a possible D gene (5 bases). The CDR3 contains 11 residues. V was trimmed by 7 bases and J by 8 bases, leaving 11 bases between them. The V gene's germline CDR1 is LNHDA and CDR2 SQIVND (reference sequence). The CDR3: CASNRQTEAFF. For the CDR3, the DNA is TGTGCCAGTAATCGACAGACCGAAGCTTTCTTT.

The rearrangement links TRBV18 to TRBJ2-7, with D tentatively TRBD2 (7 bases). The germline gives CDR1 KGHSH, CDR2 LQKENI. The V gene lost 10 bases and the J gene lost 7 bases, with 20 bases spanning the gap. The CDR3 contains 13 residues. CDR3 in amino acids: CATSVTGGWEQYF. The CDR3 DNA reads TGTGCCACCTCTGTTACGGGGGGCTGGGAGCAGTACTTC.

V is TRBV7-9 and J is TRBJ1-5; the D is unclear. Deletions cut 3 bases from V and 1 base from J, with 7 bases between. The CDR3 has 14 residues. CDR1 and CDR2 from the germline V gene are SEHNR and FQNEAQ (reference sequence). This CDR3 is CASSFSGSNQPQHF. The CDR3 DNA reads as TGTGCCAGCAGCTTCTCGGGGAGCAATCAGCCCCAGCATTTT.

V usage is TRBV4-1 and J usage is TRBJ2-3; D is undetermined. The germline V gene encodes CDR1 MGHRA and CDR2 YSYEKL. With 1 base removed from V and 6 bases from J, the gap between germline ends came to 8 bases. The CDR3 runs to 13 residues. The chain's CDR3 is CASSQGATDTQYF. Here the CDR3 DNA reads TGCGCCAGCAGCCAAGGAGCAACGGATACGCAGTATTTT.

The chain carries TRBV19 and TRBJ2-7, with 11 nucleotides matching TRBD1. Germline V lookup: CDR1 LNHDA, CDR2 SQIVND (reference sequence). The trim removed 4 bases at V and 4 bases at J, leaving 12 bases unmatched. The CDR3 loop spans 17 amino acids. The CDR3 protein is CASSTHSYGQGAYEQYF. As DNA, the CDR3 is TGTGCCAGTAGTACCCATTCATACGGACAGGGGGCTTACGAGCAGTACTTC. Full variable domain (outside the CDR3, taken from reference TRBV19 and TRBJ2-7): DGGITQSPKYLFRKEGQNVTLSCEQNLNHDAMYWYRQDPGQGLRLIYYSQIVNDFQKGDIAEGYSVSREKKESFPLTVTSAQKNPTAFYLCASSTHSYGQGAYEQYFGPGTRLTVT.

The V gene is TRBV30, the J gene TRBJ1-6; tentative D call: TRBD1 (5 bases). Germline-derived CDR1 and CDR2 are GTSNPN and SVGIG (reference sequence). The CDR3 has 15 residues. V was shortened by 3 bases and J by 10 bases, with 19 bases between the two germline ends. The CDR3 loop is CAWSRSTVSFSPLHF. CDR3 coding DNA: TGTGCCTGGAGCCGATCGACAGTATCCTTCTCACCCCTCCACTTT.

The sample holds a few counts of this clone. In the same sample, other DNA sequences code for this CDR3. The chain recombines TRBV19 with TRBJ1-5, with D tentatively TRBD1 (6 bases). This CDR3 region has 14 residues. In germline, CDR1 is LNHDA, CDR2 SQIVND (reference sequence). Trimming took off 2 bases at V and 4 bases at J, with 9 bases between the two ends. CDR3 bases: TGTGCCAGTAGTATAAAGGGACAAAATCAGCCCCAGCATTTT. Translated, it gives CASSIKGQNQPQHF.

The chain recombines TRBV27 with TRBJ1-2; TRBD1 matches 7 bases. The CDR3 spans 14 residues. V lost 6 bases, J lost 4 bases, and 8 bases stayed unmatched. Per the germline V gene, CDR1 is MNHEY and CDR2 is SMNVEV (reference sequence). For the CDR3, the DNA is TGTGCCAGCAGACAAACAGGGGCGACCTATGGCTACACCTTC. The encoded protein is CASRQTGATYGYTF.